This T cell receptor (beta chain) was observed in a study of cytomegalovirus exposure and HLA in healthy donors. Overall study: Drawn from HLA-typed donors, about 82 million unique TCRs were held in an early data release. Study results and caveats: In a later analysis, across HLA loci, associated TCR counts were highest for DRB1, lowest for HLA-C.

With respect to this clone: Its cognate antigen is unknown.

V lost 0 bases and J lost 0, with 8 bases in between. The CDR3 spans 16 residues. In germline, CDR1 is MGHRA, CDR2 YSYEKL. Primers included in the PCR were 60 Vbeta and 13 Jbeta primers. TCRdb's table, derived via immunoSEQ multiplex PCR, lists solely in-frame clones and lacks some. The sample yields under 150,000 clones, around 77% seen once. The clonotype was recovered from a woman between 55 and 75 years old in good health and CMV-seronegative. This chain connects TRBV4-1 to TRBJ2-2, with D tentatively TRBD1 (5 bases). The sample comprised PBMCs. CDR3 nucleotides: TGCGCCAGCAGCCAAGAAAGGGGTACGAACACCGGGGAGCTGTTTTTT. This translates into CASSQERGTNTGELFF.